This T cell receptor beta chain was identified during a study of Ad26.COV2.S vaccination and SARS-CoV-2 variants. Documented treatment: roughly 18 received Ad26.COV2.S at low or high dose, single or two shots; 5 received placebo; per-sample allocation not given. Collection of the samples took place on day 63 after the first injection of vaccine or placebo. The repertoire was sequenced with immunoSEQ multiplex PCR; TCRdb's copy has only in-frame clones and lacks some. The sample consists of hundreds of thousands of clones, about 85% of them appearing once. The input for sequencing was peripheral blood, taken in a trial of Ad26.COV2.S vaccine versus placebo. This TCR came from a person between 18 and 60 years old who received the Ad26.COV2.S COVID-19 vaccine or a placebo.

As DNA, the CDR3 is TGTGCTAGTGGAAAACAAGGATTCACTGAAGCTTTCTTT. Translated: CASGKQGFTEAFF. The chain employs TRBV12-5 and TRBJ1-1; D remains ambiguous. Between the trimmed V and J ends, which lost 6 bases and 4 bases, there was a span of 12 bases. Germline CDR1 is LGHNT and CDR2 is FRNRAP. CDR3 size: 13 residues.